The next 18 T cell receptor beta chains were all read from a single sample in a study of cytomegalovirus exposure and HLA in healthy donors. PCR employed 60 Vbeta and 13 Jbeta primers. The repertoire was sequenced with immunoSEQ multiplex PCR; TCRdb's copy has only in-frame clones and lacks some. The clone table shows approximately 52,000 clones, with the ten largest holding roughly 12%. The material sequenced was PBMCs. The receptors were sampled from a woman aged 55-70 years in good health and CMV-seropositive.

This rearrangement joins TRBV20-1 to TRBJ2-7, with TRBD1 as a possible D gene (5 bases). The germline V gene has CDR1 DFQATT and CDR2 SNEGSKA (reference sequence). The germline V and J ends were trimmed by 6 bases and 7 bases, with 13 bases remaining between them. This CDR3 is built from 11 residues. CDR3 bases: TGCAGTGCCGACAGCGCTACTGAGCAGTACTTC. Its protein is CSADSATEQYF.

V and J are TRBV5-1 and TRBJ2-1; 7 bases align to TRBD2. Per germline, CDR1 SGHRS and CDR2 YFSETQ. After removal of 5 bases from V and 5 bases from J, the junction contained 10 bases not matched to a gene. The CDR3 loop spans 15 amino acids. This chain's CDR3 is CASRYIAGSDNEQFF. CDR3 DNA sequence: TGCGCCAGCAGATACATAGCGGGTTCGGACAATGAGCAGTTCTTC.

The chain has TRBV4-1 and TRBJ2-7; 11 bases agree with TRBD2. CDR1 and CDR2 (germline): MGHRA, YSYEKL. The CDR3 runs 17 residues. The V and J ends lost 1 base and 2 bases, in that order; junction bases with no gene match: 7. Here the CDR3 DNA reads TGCGCCAGCAGCCAAGTCCTCCTAGCGGGGGGACCCTACGAGCAGTACTTC. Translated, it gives CASSQVLLAGGPYEQYF.

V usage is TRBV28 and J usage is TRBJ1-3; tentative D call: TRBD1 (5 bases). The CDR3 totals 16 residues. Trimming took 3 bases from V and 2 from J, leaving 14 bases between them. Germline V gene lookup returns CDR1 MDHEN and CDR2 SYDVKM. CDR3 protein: CASSFPGGGAGNTIYF. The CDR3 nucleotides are TGTGCCAGCAGTTTTCCGGGCGGGGGTGCTGGAAACACCATATATTTT.

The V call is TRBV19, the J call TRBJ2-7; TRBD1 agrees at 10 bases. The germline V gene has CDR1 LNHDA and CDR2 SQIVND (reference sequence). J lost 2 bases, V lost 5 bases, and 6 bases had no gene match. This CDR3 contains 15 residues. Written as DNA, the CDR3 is TGTGCCAGTAGTGCGGGACAGGGGCCTGCCTACGAGCAGTACTTC. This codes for CASSAGQGPAYEQYF. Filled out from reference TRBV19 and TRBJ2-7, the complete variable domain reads DGGITQSPKYLFRKEGQNVTLSCEQNLNHDAMYWYRQDPGQGLRLIYYSQIVNDFQKGDIAEGYSVSREKKESFPLTVTSAQKNPTAFYLCASSAGQGPAYEQYFGPGTRLTVT.

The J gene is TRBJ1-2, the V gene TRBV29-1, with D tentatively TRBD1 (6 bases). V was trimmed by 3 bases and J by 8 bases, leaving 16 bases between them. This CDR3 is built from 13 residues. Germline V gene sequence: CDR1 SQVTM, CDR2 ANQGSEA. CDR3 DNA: TGCAGCGTTGAGACCAATCCAGGGGCAGGCTACACCTTC. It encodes CSVETNPGAGYTF.

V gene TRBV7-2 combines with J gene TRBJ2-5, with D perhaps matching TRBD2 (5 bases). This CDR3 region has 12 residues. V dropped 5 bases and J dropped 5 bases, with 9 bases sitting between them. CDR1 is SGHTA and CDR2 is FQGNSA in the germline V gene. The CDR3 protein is CASSPTGETQYF. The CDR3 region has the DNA TGTGCCAGCAGCCCGACGGGGGAGACCCAGTACTTC. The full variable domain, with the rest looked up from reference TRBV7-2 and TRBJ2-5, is GAGVSQSPSNKVTEKGKDVELRCDPISGHTALYWYRQSLGQGLEFLIYFQGNSAPDKSGLPSDRFSAERTGGSVSTLTIQRTQQEDSAVYLCASSPTGETQYFGPGTRLLVL.

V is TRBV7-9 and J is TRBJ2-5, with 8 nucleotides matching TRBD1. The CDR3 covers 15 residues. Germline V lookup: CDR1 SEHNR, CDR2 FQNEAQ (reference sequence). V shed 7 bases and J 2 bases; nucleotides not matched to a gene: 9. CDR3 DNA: TGTGCCAGCAACCTAGACAGGGGAGGTCAAGAGACCCAGTACTTC. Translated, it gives CASNLDRGGQETQYF.

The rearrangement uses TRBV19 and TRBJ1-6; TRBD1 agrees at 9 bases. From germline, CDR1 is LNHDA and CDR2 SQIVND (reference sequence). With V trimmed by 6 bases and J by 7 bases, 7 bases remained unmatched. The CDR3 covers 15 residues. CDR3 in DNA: TGTGCCAGTAGGACAGGGGGATTTAAGAATTCACCCCTCCACTTT. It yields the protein CASRTGGFKNSPLHF.

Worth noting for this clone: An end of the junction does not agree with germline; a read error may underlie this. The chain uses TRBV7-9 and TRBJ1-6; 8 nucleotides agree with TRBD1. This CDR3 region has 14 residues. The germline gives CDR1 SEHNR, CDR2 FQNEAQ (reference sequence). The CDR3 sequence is CASSLTGEGSHLHF. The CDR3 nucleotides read TGTGCCAGCAGCCTGACAGGGGAAGGGTCACACCTCCACTTT.

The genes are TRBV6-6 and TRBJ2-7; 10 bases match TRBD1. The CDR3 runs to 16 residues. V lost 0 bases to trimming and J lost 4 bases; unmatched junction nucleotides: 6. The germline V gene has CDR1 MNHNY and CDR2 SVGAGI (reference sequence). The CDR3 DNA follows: TGTGCCAGCAGTTACTCTTCCCCGGGACAGGGGTACGAGCAGTACTTC. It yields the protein CASSYSSPGQGYEQYF.

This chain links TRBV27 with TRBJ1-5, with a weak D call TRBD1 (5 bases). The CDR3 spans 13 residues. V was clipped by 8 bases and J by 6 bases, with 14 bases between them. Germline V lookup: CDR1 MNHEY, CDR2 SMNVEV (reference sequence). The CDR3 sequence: CASQNRFGQPQHF. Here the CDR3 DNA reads TGTGCCAGCCAAAACAGGTTTGGTCAGCCCCAGCATTTT.

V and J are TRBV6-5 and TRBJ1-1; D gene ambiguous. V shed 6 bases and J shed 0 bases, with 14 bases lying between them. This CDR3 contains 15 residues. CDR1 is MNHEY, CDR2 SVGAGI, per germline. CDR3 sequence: CASSSTGKLNTEAFF. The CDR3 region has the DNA TGTGCCAGCAGCTCCACGGGGAAATTGAACACTGAAGCTTTCTTT.

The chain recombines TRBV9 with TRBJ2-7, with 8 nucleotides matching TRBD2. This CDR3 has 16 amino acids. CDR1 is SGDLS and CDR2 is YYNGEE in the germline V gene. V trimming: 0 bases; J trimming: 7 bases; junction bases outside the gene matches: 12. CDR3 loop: CASSVGPTLERGEQYF. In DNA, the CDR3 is TGTGCCAGCAGCGTAGGTCCAACTTTAGAGCGGGGGGAGCAGTACTTC.

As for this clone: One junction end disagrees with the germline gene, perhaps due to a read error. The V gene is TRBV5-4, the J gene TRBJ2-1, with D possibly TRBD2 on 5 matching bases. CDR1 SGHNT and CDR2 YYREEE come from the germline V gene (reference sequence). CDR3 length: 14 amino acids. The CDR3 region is CASTYGVSDNEQFF. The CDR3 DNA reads TGTGCCAGCACCTACGGGGTCTCCGACAATGAGCAGTTCTTC.

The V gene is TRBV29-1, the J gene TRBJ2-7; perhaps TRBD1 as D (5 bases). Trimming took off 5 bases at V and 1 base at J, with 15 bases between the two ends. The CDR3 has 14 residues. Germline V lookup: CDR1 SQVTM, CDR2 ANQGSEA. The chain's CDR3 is CSVYTKGVSYEQYF. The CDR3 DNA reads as TGCAGCGTTTACACGAAAGGGGTGTCCTACGAGCAGTACTTC.

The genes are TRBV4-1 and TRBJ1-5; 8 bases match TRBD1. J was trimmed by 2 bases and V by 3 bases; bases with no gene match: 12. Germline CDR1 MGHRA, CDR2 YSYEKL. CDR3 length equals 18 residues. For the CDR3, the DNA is TGCGCCAGCAGCCACGGATCAGGACAGGGAGGAGGCAATCAGCCCCAGCATTTT. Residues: CASSHGSGQGGGNQPQHF.

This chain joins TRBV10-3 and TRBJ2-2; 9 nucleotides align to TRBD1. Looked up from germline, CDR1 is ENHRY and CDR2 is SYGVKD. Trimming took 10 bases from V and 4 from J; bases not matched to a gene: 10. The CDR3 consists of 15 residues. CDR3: CATLGTGTFTGELFF. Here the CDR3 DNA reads TGTGCCACTCTCGGGACAGGGACCTTCACCGGGGAGCTGTTTTTT.